The 5 T cell receptor beta chains presented below share a single source sample, sequenced in a study of T-cell reconstitution after alpha-beta-depleted transplantation in children. The TCRbeta library was prepared with unique molecular identifiers. One entry per CDR3 protein, called by TCRdb with MiXCR from the PCR reads. The table lists 130,000 to 150,000 distinct CDR3 sequences, roughly 9% of them singletons, with around 18% in the top ten. The sample was PBMCs, mostly from graft donor cells, taken 180 days after TCRalphabeta/CD19-depleted stem cell transplant. These receptors came from a female patient aged 2-15 years who had a stem cell transplant for congenital amegakaryocytic thrombocytopenia, so the T cells may come from the graft donor.

This clonotype was detected many times. The CDR3 bases are TGCGCCAGCAGCAATATAGATACGCAGTATTTT. Its protein is CASSNIDTQYF. This chain connects TRBV5-1 to TRBJ2-3; D not certain. Germline V gene lookup returns CDR1 SGHRS and CDR2 YFSETQ. The CDR3 spans 11 residues. The germline V and J ends were trimmed by 4 bases and 5 bases, with 5 bases remaining between them.

This chain joins TRBV6-5 and TRBJ2-7, with 10 bases identical to TRBD2. The germline CDR1 and CDR2 sequences are MNHEY and SVGAGI. The trim removed 0 bases at V and 3 bases at J, leaving 5 bases unmatched. CDR3 length: 16 residues. CDR3 loop: CASSYSRASGSYEQYF. CDR3 DNA: TGTGCCAGCAGTTACTCTCGAGCTAGCGGGAGCTACGAGCAGTACTTC.

This clonotype showed up just a few times. This sequence joins TRBV28 and TRBJ1-2; perhaps TRBD1 as D (5 bases). The germline V gene has CDR1 MDHEN and CDR2 SYDVKM. The CDR3 has 17 amino acids. The V and J ends lost 1 base and 4 bases respectively, with 19 bases between them. CDR3 sequence: CASSLYIVGREGYGYTF. In DNA form, the CDR3 reads TGTGCCAGCAGTTTATACATTGTCGGCAGGGAGGGCTATGGCTACACCTTC.

A word on this clonotype: A read error may explain this, as a much larger clone is one base away. V gene TRBV29-1 combines with J gene TRBJ1-1, with D tentatively TRBD1 (6 bases). Trimming took 6 bases from V and 7 from J, leaving 15 bases between them. This CDR3 has 12 residues. The germline gives CDR1 SQVTM, CDR2 ANQGSEA. CDR3 amino acids: CSVSNRVSEAFF. DNA for the CDR3: TGCAGCGTCTCAAACAGGGTTAGTGAAGCTTTCTTT.

There are many counts of this clonotype. This sequence joins TRBV20-1 and TRBJ2-3; D is unresolved. The CDR3 sequence is 15 residues long. Trimming took 0 bases from V and 6 from J, leaving 16 bases between them. Germline assignment: CDR1 DFQATT and CDR2 SNEGSKA (reference sequence). CDR3 in amino acids: CSARDFGIHMDTQYF. In nucleotides, the CDR3 is TGCAGTGCTAGAGATTTCGGCATCCACATGGATACGCAGTATTTT.